These 3 T cell receptor beta chains came from one sample sequenced in a study of cytomegalovirus exposure and HLA in healthy donors. PCR involved 60 Vbeta and 13 Jbeta primers. Libraries were prepared by immunoSEQ multiplex PCR; TCRdb keeps only in-frame clonotypes and omits some of them. In the table there are roughly 100,000 clones, around 74% of which are singletons. Specimen: PBMCs. These receptors originate from a man aged 35 to 55 in good health and CMV-seropositive.

The chain links TRBV27 to TRBJ2-1; D might be TRBD2 (5 bases). The CDR3 is made up of 16 amino acids. V was cut by 1 base and J by 0 bases, with 10 bases left in between. CDR1 is MNHEY and CDR2 is SMNVEV in the germline V gene (reference sequence). The CDR3 sequence: CASSLWGEPSYNEQFF. CDR3 sequence (DNA): TGTGCCAGCAGTTTATGGGGAGAACCCTCCTACAATGAGCAGTTCTTC.

V usage is TRBV5-1 and J usage is TRBJ2-7; 9 bases agree with TRBD1. V lost 4 bases and J lost 4; bases outside the gene matches: 15. CDR3 length: 17 amino acids. Germline CDR1 is SGHRS and CDR2 is YFSETQ. The CDR3, as DNA: TGCGCCAGCAGCCGGGAAGTATCGGACAGGGGACCGTACGAGCAGTACTTC. It yields the protein CASSREVSDRGPYEQYF.

The chain is built from TRBV5-3 and TRBJ2-7; 7 nucleotides line up with TRBD1. TRBV5-3 is flagged as an ORF with uncertain function. The junction had 3 bases not matched to a gene; V was cut back by 0 bases and J by 3 bases. The CDR3 spans 14 residues. The CDR3 DNA reads as TGTGCCAGAAGCTTGGACAGGGGCCACTACGAGCAGTACTTC. Its translation is CARSLDRGHYEQYF.